This T cell receptor (beta chain) was captured in a study of blood T cell dynamics during melanoma immunotherapy. Time point in this sample: week 3, after first cycle of checkpoint inhibitor. Profiling relied on immunoSEQ multiplex PCR, and the TCRdb table lists in-frame clones only, not all of them. The sample lists more than 13,000 clones, about nine tenths occurring once. Germline CDR1 SGHTS, CDR2 YDEGEE. V was clipped by 2 bases and J by 4 bases; unmatched bases: 3. There are 14 residues in the CDR3. The TCR originated in a human donor with melanoma. Material: blood, obtained from a patient treated with checkpoint blockade. The chain has TRBV5-8 and TRBJ1-3, with 7 positions matching TRBD1. CDR3 DNA sequence: TGTGCCAGCAGCTTACAGGGGCTCGGAAACACCATATATTTT. It codes for CASSLQGLGNTIYF.